This paragraph reports one T cell receptor (beta chain). The antigen remains undetermined. This record belongs to a study of CD8 T cells in ankylosing spondylitis. Study observations and caveats: As reported, disease-linked clones showed significant enrichment in matched ankylosing spondylitis synovial fluid. In the blood and synovial fluid of reactive arthritis, some motif variants had been previously reported. There was a TCR beta motif, made of several highly homologous variants, that appeared characteristic of ankylosing spondylitis blood.

The junction had 5 bases not matched to a gene; V was cut back by 6 bases and J by 2 bases. Germline V lookup: CDR1 LGHNA, CDR2 YSLEER. The CDR3 sequence is 14 residues long. Quantitative 5'-RACE was performed with molecular barcodes, and it yielded the TCR beta libraries. TCRdb independently ran MiXCR on the 5' RACE reads; one entry per CDR3 protein. In the table there are a few hundred thousand distinct CDR3 sequences, about 17% of which are singletons. The specimen sequenced was blood, either unsorted or a sorted T cell fraction (not recorded which). The origin of this receptor is a male donor with ankylosing spondylitis. The gene calls are TRBV4-3 and TRBJ2-7; 9 positions match TRBD1. CDR3 in DNA: TGCGCCAGCAGTCAACAGGGGGCTACCTACGAGCAGTACTTC. The encoded protein is CASSQQGATYEQYF.